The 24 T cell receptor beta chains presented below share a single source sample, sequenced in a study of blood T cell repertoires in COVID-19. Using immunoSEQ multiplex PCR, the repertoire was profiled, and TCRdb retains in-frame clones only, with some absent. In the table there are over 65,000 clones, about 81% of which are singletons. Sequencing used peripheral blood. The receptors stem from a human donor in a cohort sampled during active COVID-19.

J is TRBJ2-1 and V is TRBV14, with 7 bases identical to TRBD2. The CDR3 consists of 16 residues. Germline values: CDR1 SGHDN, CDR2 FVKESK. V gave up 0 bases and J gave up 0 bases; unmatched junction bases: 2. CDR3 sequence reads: CASSQDGGFSYNEQFF. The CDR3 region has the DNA TGTGCCAGCAGCCAAGACGGGGGGTTCTCCTACAATGAGCAGTTCTTC.

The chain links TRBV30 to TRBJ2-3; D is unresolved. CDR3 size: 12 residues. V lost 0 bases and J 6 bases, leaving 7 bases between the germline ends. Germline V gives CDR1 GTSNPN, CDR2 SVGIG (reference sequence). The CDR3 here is CAWSVRADTQYF. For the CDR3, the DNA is TGTGCCTGGAGTGTGAGAGCTGATACGCAGTATTTT.

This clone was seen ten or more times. This chain's CDR3 is CASSAGDRLANYGYTF. For the CDR3, the DNA is TGTGCCAGCAGCGCCGGAGACAGACTAGCTAACTATGGCTACACCTTC. The rearrangement links TRBV7-2 to TRBJ1-2; perhaps TRBD1 as D (5 bases). Trimming pared 5 bases from V and 0 bases from J, leaving 16 bases between. The CDR3 runs 16 residues. CDR1 is SGHTA and CDR2 is FQGNSA in the germline V gene.

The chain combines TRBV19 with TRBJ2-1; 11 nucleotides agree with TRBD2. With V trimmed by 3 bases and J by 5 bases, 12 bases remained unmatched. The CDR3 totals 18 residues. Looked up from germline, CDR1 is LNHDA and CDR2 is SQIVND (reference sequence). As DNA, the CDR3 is TGTGCCAGTAGTATTCATCTAGCGGGAGGCCCTAAGGACAATGAGCAGTTCTTC. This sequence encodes CASSIHLAGGPKDNEQFF.

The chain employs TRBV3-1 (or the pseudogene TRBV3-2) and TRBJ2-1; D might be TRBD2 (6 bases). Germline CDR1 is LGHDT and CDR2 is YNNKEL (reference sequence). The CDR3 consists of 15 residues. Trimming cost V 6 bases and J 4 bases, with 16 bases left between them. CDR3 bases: TGTGCCAGCAGTAGAAGGGACTCCAATTACAATGAGCAGTTCTTC. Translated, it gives CASSRRDSNYNEQFF.

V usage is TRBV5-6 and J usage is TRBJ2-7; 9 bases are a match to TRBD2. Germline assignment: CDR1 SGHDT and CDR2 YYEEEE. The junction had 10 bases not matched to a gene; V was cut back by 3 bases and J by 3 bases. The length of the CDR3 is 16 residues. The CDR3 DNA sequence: TGTGCCAGCAGCTGGGGTCCGGCGGGAGGGATCTACGAGCAGTACTTC. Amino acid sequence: CASSWGPAGGIYEQYF. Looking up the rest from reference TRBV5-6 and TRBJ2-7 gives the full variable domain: DAGVTQSPTHLIKTRGQQVTLRCSPKSGHDTVSWYQQALGQGPQFIFQYYEEEERQRGNFPDRFSGHQFPNYSSELNVNALLLGDSALYLCASSWGPAGGIYEQYFGPGTRLTVT.

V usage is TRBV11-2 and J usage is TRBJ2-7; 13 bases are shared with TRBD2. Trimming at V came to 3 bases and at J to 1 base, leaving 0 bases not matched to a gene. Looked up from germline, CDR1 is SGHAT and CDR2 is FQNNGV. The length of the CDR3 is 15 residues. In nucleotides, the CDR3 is TGTGCCAGCAGCTTGGGACTAGCGGGGTCCTACGAGCAGTACTTC. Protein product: CASSLGLAGSYEQYF.

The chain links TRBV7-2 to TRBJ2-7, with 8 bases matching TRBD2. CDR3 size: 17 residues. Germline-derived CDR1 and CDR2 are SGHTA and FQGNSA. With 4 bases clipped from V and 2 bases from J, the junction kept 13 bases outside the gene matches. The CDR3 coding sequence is TGTGCCAGCAGCTACCTAGCGGGCTACCTAGGGGCCTACGAGCAGTACTTC. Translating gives CASSYLAGYLGAYEQYF.

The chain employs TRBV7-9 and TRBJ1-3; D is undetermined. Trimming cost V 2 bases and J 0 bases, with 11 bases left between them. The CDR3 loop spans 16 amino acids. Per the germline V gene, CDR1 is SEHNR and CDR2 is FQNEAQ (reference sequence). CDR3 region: CASSLRGYDSGNTIYF. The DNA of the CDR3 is TGTGCCAGCAGCTTAAGAGGCTACGACTCTGGAAACACCATATATTTT.

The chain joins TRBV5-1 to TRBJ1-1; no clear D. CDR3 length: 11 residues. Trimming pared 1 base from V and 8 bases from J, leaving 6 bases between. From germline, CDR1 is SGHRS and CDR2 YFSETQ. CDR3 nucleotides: TGCGCCAGCAGCTTGATGGGCGAAGCTTTCTTT. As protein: CASSLMGEAFF.

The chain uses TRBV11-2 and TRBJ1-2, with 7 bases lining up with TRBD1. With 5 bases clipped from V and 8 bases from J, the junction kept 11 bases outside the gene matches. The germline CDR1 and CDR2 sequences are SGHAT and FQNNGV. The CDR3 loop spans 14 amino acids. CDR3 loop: CASSATGQIGGYTF. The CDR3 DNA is TGTGCCAGCAGCGCGACAGGGCAGATCGGGGGCTACACCTTC.

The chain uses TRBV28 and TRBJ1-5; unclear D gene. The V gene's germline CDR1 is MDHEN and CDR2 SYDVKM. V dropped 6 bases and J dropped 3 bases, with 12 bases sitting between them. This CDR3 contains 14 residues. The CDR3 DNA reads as TGTGCCAGCAGGGCCGGGGAGTTCAATCAGCCCCAGCATTTT. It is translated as CASRAGEFNQPQHF.

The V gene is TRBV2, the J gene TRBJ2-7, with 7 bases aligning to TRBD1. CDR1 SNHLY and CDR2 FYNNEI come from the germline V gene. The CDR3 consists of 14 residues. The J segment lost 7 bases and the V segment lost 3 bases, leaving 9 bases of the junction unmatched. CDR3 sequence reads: CASSDGKGAREQYF. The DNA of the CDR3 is TGTGCCAGCAGTGATGGGAAGGGGGCGCGGGAGCAGTACTTC. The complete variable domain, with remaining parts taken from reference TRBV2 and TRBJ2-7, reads EPEVTQTPSHQVTQMGQEVILRCVPISNHLYFYWYRQILGQKVEFLVSFYNNEISEKSEIFDDQFSVERPDGSNFTLKIRSTKLEDSAMYFCASSDGKGAREQYFGPGTRLTVT.

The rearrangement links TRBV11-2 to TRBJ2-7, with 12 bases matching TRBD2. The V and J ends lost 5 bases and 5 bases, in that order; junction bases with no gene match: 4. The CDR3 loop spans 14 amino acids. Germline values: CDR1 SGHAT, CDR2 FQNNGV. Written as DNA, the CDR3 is TGTGCCAGCAGCCTAGCGGGAGGGATTAACGAGCAGTACTTC. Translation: CASSLAGGINEQYF.

CDR3 DNA: TGTGCCAGTAGTAGGACTAGCGGGAGTAGAGAGACCCAGTACTTC. Protein sequence: CASSRTSGSRETQYF. V gene TRBV19 combines with J gene TRBJ2-5; 13 nucleotides agree with TRBD2. V dropped 4 bases and J dropped 4; count of bases not matched to a gene: 3. This CDR3 has 15 amino acids. Germline V lookup: CDR1 LNHDA, CDR2 SQIVND (reference sequence).

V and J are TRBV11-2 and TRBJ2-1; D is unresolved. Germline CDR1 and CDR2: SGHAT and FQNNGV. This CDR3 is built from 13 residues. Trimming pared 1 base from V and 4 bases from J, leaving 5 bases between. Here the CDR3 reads CASSLGRYNEQFF. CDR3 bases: TGTGCCAGCAGCTTAGGCAGGTACAATGAGCAGTTCTTC.

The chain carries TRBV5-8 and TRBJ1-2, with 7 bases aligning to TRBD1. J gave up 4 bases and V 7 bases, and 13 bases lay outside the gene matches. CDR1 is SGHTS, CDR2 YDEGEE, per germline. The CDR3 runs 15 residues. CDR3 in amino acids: CASGTRGQRIYGYTF. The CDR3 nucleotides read TGTGCCAGCGGCACTAGGGGACAGAGGATCTATGGCTACACCTTC.

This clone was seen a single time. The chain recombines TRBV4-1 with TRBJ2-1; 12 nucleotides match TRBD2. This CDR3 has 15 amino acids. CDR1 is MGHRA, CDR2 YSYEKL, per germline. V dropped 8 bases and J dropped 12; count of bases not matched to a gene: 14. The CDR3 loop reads CASSTPGLAGLRQFF. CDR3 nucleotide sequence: TGCGCCAGCTCTACGCCGGGACTAGCGGGCCTTAGGCAGTTCTTC.

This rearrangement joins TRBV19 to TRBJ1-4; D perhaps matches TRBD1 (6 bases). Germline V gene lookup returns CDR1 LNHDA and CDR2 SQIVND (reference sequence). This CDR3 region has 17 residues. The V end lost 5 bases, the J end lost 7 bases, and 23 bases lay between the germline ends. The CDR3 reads CASSRGGTPIWSEKLFF. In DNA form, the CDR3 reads TGTGCCAGTAGTCGGGGGGGGACACCGATTTGGAGTGAAAAACTGTTTTTT.

CDR3 nucleotides: TGTGCCAGCAGTTGGACAGGGGACGGCTATGGCTACACCTTC. This codes for CASSWTGDGYGYTF. The chain recombines TRBV28 with TRBJ1-2; 9 nucleotides match TRBD1. The V and J ends lost 4 bases and 4 bases, in that order; junction bases with no gene match: 4. This CDR3 is built from 14 residues. In germline, CDR1 is MDHEN, CDR2 SYDVKM.

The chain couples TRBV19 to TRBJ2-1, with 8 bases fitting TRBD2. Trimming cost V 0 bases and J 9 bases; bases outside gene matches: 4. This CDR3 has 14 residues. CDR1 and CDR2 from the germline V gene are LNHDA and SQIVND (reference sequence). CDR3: CASSIDRAGGEQFF. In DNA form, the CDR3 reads TGTGCCAGTAGTATAGATCGGGCGGGGGGTGAGCAGTTCTTC.

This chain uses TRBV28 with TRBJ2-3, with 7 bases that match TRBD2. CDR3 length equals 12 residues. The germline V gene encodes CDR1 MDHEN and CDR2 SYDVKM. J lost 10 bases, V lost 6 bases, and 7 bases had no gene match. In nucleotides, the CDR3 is TGTGCCAGCAGGTCAGGGCGGGAGCCGCAGTATTTT. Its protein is CASRSGREPQYF.

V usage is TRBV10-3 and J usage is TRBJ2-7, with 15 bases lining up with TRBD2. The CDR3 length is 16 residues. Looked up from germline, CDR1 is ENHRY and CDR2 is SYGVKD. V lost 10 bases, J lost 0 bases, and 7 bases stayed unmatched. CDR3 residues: CATGLAGGGNSYEQYF. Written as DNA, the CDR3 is TGTGCCACAGGACTAGCGGGAGGGGGGAACTCCTACGAGCAGTACTTC.

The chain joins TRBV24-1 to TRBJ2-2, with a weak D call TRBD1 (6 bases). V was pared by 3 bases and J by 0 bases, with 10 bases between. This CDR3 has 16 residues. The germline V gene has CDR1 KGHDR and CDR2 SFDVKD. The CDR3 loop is CATSDPTGTNTGELFF. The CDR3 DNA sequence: TGTGCCACCAGTGATCCGACAGGTACGAACACCGGGGAGCTGTTTTTT.